This T cell receptor (beta chain) was captured by sequencing in a study of T cell responses to AZD1222 COVID-19 vaccine. Notes on the study in general: Clonal diversity was possibly underestimated; the donors were predominantly white British and more often female.

On this clone: What it recognizes is unknown.

Germline trimming cut 2 bases from V and 5 bases from J; bases unmatched to any gene: 7. Per the germline V gene, CDR1 is SGHVS and CDR2 is FNYEAQ. CDR3 length equals 16 residues. Libraries were prepared by immunoSEQ multiplex PCR; TCRdb keeps only in-frame clonotypes and omits some of them. The sample comprises 170,000 or so clones, roughly 87% of which are singletons, and 2.5% to 3% rests with the top ten. V usage is TRBV7-6 and J usage is TRBJ2-3, with 10 bases identical to TRBD1. The sample in question was peripheral blood, obtained on day 0 of AZD1222 vaccination. This receptor was taken from an adult in good health. CDR3 nucleotides: TGTGCCAGCAGCTTAACAGGACAGGGGGTGCTAGATACGCAGTATTTT. It yields the protein CASSLTGQGVLDTQYF.